This record looks at one T cell receptor (beta chain) sequence and its context. Its antigen is still unknown. This sample stems from a study of T cell repertoires in cytomegalovirus infection. As for the study in general: Shared public TCR beta signatures pointed to both CMV infection and a matching HLA type. Study-level results: Public TCR beta family frequency separated CMV-and-HLA carriers, including in an independent cohort. In two of eight donors, the top clonotype was HLA-C-restricted CMV-specific.

MiXCR, run by TCRdb on the reads, gives a single entry per CDR3 protein. This table has around 900,000 distinct CDR3 sequences, 31% appearing once. The CDR3 runs 14 residues. CDR1 is SGHDN and CDR2 is FVKESK in the germline V gene. The germline V and J ends were trimmed by 4 bases and 3 bases, with 12 bases remaining between them. The TCR was taken from a human donor in good health (CMV status not recorded). Some clones in this sample may be carry-over from other donors' samples. The genes are TRBV14 and TRBJ1-2; no reliable D call. The specimen was cultured CD8+ T cells from PBMCs, collected from culture after CMV antigen stimulation. The CDR3 DNA follows: TGTGCCAGCAGCCCTCGGACGGACCACTATGGCTACACCTTC. Its translation is CASSPRTDHYGYTF.